This T cell receptor beta chain was observed in a study of a mutant IDH1 vaccine in newly diagnosed glioma. Study background: Earlier care involved radiotherapy, temozolomide, or both, and the majority received both. Study results and limitations: Patients showed vaccine-induced immune responses at a rate of 80% to 95%.

Time point meaning: week 23, last vaccination. The investigators gave 300 ug of mutant IDH1 20-mer peptide in each vaccine dose, together with topical imiquimod. V dropped 6 bases and J dropped 6 bases, with 20 bases sitting between them. CDR3 length: 15 amino acids. Germline V gene data show CDR1 as MNHEY and CDR2 as SVGAGI. The protocol was immunoSEQ multiplex PCR, while the TCRdb copy is restricted to in-frame clones and leaves out a portion. This sample has 50,000 to 70,000 clones, with roughly 77% found just once. To note about this clone: Its antigen is unknown.

This sequence joins TRBV6-5 and TRBJ1-1; D not resolved. This clonotype was sampled from a woman aged 40 to 55 with glioma. Some clones in this sample may be carry-over from other donors' samples. Sequenced here: PBMCs, sampled from a glioma patient whose treatment included an IDH1 peptide vaccine. In DNA, the CDR3 is TGTGCCAGCAGGAGGCGGGGAATTGTTGACTCTGAAGCTTTCTTT. Amino acids: CASRRRGIVDSEAFF.